The 4 T cell receptor beta chains below come from one sample, sequenced in a study of T cells in localized non-small cell lung cancer (dated by TCRdb to 2018 to 2020). Receptor amplification or capture employed the immunoSEQ multiplex PCR assay. TCRdb carries this immuneACCESS record with in-frame sequences only. Its versions omit some clonotypes, under half of them owing to an unresolved V gene in the studies checked, with the rest unexplained. A total of around 78,000 clones appear in this sample, about 88% of them only once. The ten largest clones take up approximately 22% of the sample. Sequencing was performed on peripheral blood, taken before any cancer treatment. The receptors originated from a woman aged 35-75 years with stage I squamous cell lung carcinoma.

The rearrangement joins TRBV29-1 to TRBJ1-4; 8 nucleotides align to TRBD1. Germline V gene lookup returns CDR1 SQVTM and CDR2 ANQGSEA. CDR3 length: 14 residues. The V and J ends lost 3 bases and 8 bases, in that order; junction bases with no gene match: 8. The CDR3 nucleotides read TGCAGCGTTGACGACAGGGGCGTGGGGGAAAAACTGTTTTTT. Translating gives CSVDDRGVGEKLFF.

This rearrangement joins TRBV28 to TRBJ2-1, with 15 bases aligning to TRBD2. Germline CDR1 MDHEN, CDR2 SYDVKM. Germline trimming cut 4 bases from V and 4 bases from J; bases unmatched to any gene: 5. The CDR3 sequence is 17 residues long. CDR3 bases: TGTGCCAGCAGTTATCACGGGACTAGCGGGGGGTACAATGAGCAGTTCTTC. Encoded protein: CASSYHGTSGGYNEQFF. Looking up the rest from reference TRBV28 and TRBJ2-1 gives the full variable domain: DVKVTQSSRYLVKRTGEKVFLECVQDMDHENMFWYRQDPGLGLRLIYFSYDVKMKEKGDIPEGYSVSREKKERFSLILESASTNQTSMYLCASSYHGTSGGYNEQFFGPGTRLTVL.

Here the CDR3 reads CASSEVTGRTYEQYF. The CDR3 DNA reads TGTGCCAGCAGTGAAGTAACAGGGCGGACCTACGAGCAGTACTTC. The chain carries TRBV6-1 and TRBJ2-7; possibly TRBD1 for D (6 bases). Trimming took 1 base from V and 2 from J, leaving 12 bases between them. The CDR3 sequence is 15 residues long. Germline lookup yields CDR1 MNHNS and CDR2 SASEGT.

The rearrangement links TRBV19 to TRBJ2-2; 8 bases map to TRBD1. CDR3 size: 16 residues. V dropped 3 bases and J dropped 0; count of bases not matched to a gene: 3. CDR1 and CDR2 (germline): LNHDA, SQIVND (reference sequence). The CDR3 region has the DNA TGTGCCAGTAGTATGGCACAGGGGGCGAACACCGGGGAGCTGTTTTTT. Its translation is CASSMAQGANTGELFF.